One and the same sample provided the 30 T cell receptor beta chains below, sequenced in a study of OX40 agonist ivuxolimab in advanced cancers. Sequenced by immunoSEQ multiplex PCR; TCRdb stores in-frame clones only, minus some. The repertoire holds some 14,000 clones, roughly 78% seen once, with 11% to 15% in the top ten. The sample consisted of CD4+ or CD8+ T cells sorted from blood, taken in a trial of the OX40 agonist ivuxolimab. The receptors here all came from an adult with an advanced solid tumor such as melanoma, head and neck, liver or kidney cancer.

The chain links TRBV7-9 to TRBJ2-1; 10 positions agree with TRBD2. Germline lookup yields CDR1 SEHNR and CDR2 FQNEAQ (reference sequence). This CDR3 has 17 residues. V was pared by 4 bases and J by 0 bases, with 6 bases of the junction left unmatched. The CDR3, as DNA: TGTGCCAGCAGCTCCTCTAGCGGGGGAAGCTCCTACAATGAGCAGTTCTTC. It translates to CASSSSSGGSSYNEQFF.

The rearrangement links TRBV6-1 to TRBJ2-7, with D perhaps being TRBD1 or TRBD2 (5 bases each). Between the trimmed V and J ends, which lost 8 bases and 0 bases, there was a span of 5 bases. The CDR3 consists of 11 residues. Per germline, CDR1 MNHNS and CDR2 SASEGT. The CDR3 sequence is CASGTSYEQYF. DNA for the CDR3: TGTGCCAGCGGGACCTCCTACGAGCAGTACTTC.

V and J are TRBV11-2 and TRBJ1-6; D gene uncertain. Germline CDR1 is SGHAT and CDR2 is FQNNGV. Trimming took 5 bases from V and 11 from J, leaving 10 bases between them. There are 12 residues in the CDR3. In nucleotides, the CDR3 is TGTGCCAGCAGCCGCGGCCGCGCACCCCTCCACTTT. It codes for CASSRGRAPLHF. Looking up the rest from reference TRBV11-2 and TRBJ1-6 gives the full variable domain: EAGVAQSPRYKIIEKRQSVAFWCNPISGHATLYWYQQILGQGPKLLIQFQNNGVVDDSQLPKDRFSAERLKGVDSTLKIQPAKLEDSAVYLCASSRGRAPLHFGNGTRLTVT.

The chain joins TRBV25-1 to TRBJ2-5; 7 bases are shared with TRBD1. The CDR3 runs to 13 residues. The trim removed 7 bases at V and 2 bases at J, leaving 4 bases unmatched. In germline, CDR1 is MGHDK, CDR2 SYGVNS. The CDR3 nucleotides read TGTGCCAGCATTGGACAGGTTCAAGAGACCCAGTACTTC. It translates to CASIGQVQETQYF.

This clone came up a few times. V usage is TRBV6-1 and J usage is TRBJ1-1, with D hard to call. Between the trimmed V and J ends, which lost 7 bases and 3 bases, there was a span of 18 bases. This CDR3 contains 15 residues. CDR1 is MNHNS and CDR2 is SASEGT in the germline V gene. DNA for the CDR3: TGTGCCAGCACCCTCACGGGTCCACTCTACACTGAAGCTTTCTTT. It codes for CASTLTGPLYTEAFF.

The chain employs TRBV4-2 and TRBJ2-3; 9 bases map to TRBD2. V lost 0 bases to trimming and J lost 4 bases; unmatched junction nucleotides: 5. Per the germline V gene, CDR1 is LGHNA and CDR2 is YNFKEQ. This CDR3 is 16 amino acids long. The CDR3 loop reads CASSQEKAGGPDTQYF. The CDR3 coding sequence is TGTGCCAGCAGCCAAGAGAAAGCGGGAGGCCCAGATACGCAGTATTTT.

A few counts support this clone. The chain employs TRBV6-4 and TRBJ2-1; 8 nucleotides line up with TRBD2. Looked up from germline, CDR1 is MRHNA and CDR2 is SNTAGT. Trimming cost V 0 bases and J 9 bases; bases outside gene matches: 10. The CDR3 has 16 residues. CDR3 region: CASSDSPAGARVEQFF. The CDR3, as DNA: TGTGCCAGCAGTGACTCTCCAGCGGGGGCCCGCGTTGAGCAGTTCTTC.

The chain combines TRBV4-1 with TRBJ1-1, with 9 bases matching TRBD1. CDR1 and CDR2 (germline): MGHRA, YSYEKL. The CDR3 is 12 amino acids. Trimming cost V 5 bases and J 9 bases; bases outside gene matches: 4. The CDR3 loop is CASSSGQGKAFF. CDR3 sequence (DNA): TGCGCCAGCAGCTCTGGACAGGGGAAAGCTTTCTTT.

This chain joins TRBV27 and TRBJ2-5; 8 nucleotides line up with TRBD1. TRBJ2-7 explains the end of the DNA better; the J call may be wrong. The CDR3 spans 15 residues. CDR1 is MNHEY, CDR2 SMNVEV, per germline (reference sequence). CDR3 bases: TGTGCCAGCAGTAACAGGGGGTTCCCGAGGTACGAGCAGTACTTC. Translation gives CASSNRGFPRYEQYF.

The DNA for the CDR3 is TGTGCCAGCAGTCCCGGGGCGGAGTACAATGAGCAGTTCTTC. It encodes CASSPGAEYNEQFF. The chain employs TRBV27 and TRBJ2-1; possibly TRBD1 or TRBD2 for D (5 bases each). The germline gives CDR1 MNHEY, CDR2 SMNVEV (reference sequence). The CDR3 runs 14 residues. The V and J ends lost 5 bases and 4 bases respectively, with 12 bases between them.

The rearrangement links TRBV7-9 to TRBJ1-1; TRBD1 matches 7 bases. This CDR3 has 13 residues. CDR1 is SEHNR and CDR2 is FQNEAQ in the germline V gene (reference sequence). V gave up 3 bases and J gave up 6 bases; unmatched junction bases: 4. This CDR3 reads CASSLTGSAEAFF. The CDR3 region has the DNA TGTGCCAGCAGCTTGACAGGGTCTGCTGAAGCTTTCTTT.

The chain recombines TRBV6-5 with TRBJ2-1; TRBD1 matches at 8 bases. This CDR3 has 15 residues. Germline-derived CDR1 and CDR2 are MNHEY and SVGAGI. J was trimmed by 8 bases and V by 5 bases; bases with no gene match: 11. In DNA form, the CDR3 reads TGTGCCAGCAGTCCCACAGGGGGGCTTCGGGATGAGCAGTTCTTC. Its translation is CASSPTGGLRDEQFF.

The CDR3 nucleotides are TGCGCCAGCAGCCAAGAACCCTACGAGCAGTACTTC. It translates to CASSQEPYEQYF. The chain links TRBV4-1 to TRBJ2-7; D not resolved. Per germline, CDR1 MGHRA and CDR2 YSYEKL. V was cut by 0 bases and J by 2 bases, with 2 bases left in between. This CDR3 is 12 amino acids long.

V gene TRBV27 combines with J gene TRBJ2-2, with D unresolved. Germline CDR1 is MNHEY and CDR2 is SMNVEV (reference sequence). Trimming shortened V by 3 bases and J by 7 bases, and 3 bases separated the two germline ends. This CDR3 comprises 11 residues. The CDR3 region is CASSFGGELFF. The CDR3 DNA follows: TGTGCCAGCAGTTTTGGCGGGGAGCTGTTTTTT.

The chain links TRBV13 to TRBJ1-3, with TRBD1 as a possible D gene (6 bases). With 5 bases removed from V and 2 bases from J, the gap between germline ends came to 16 bases. CDR3 length: 16 residues. CDR1 is PRHDT, CDR2 FYEKMQ, per germline (reference sequence). CDR3 amino acids: CASSLNRDRTGNTIYF. The CDR3, as DNA: TGTGCCAGCAGCCTAAACAGGGACCGGACTGGAAACACCATATATTTT.

This clone was detected once. The chain has TRBV18 and TRBJ2-7, with 8 bases lining up with TRBD1. The length of the CDR3 is 14 residues. The V gene's germline CDR1 is KGHSH and CDR2 LQKENI. The V gene end was trimmed by 2 bases and the J gene end by 2 bases; junction bases not matched to a gene: 2. The CDR3 DNA reads as TGTGCCAGCTCACCAACAGGGGGGACCTACGAGCAGTACTTC. The encoded protein is CASSPTGGTYEQYF.

The gene calls are TRBV6-5 and TRBJ1-2; 10 bases are shared with TRBD1. J lost 7 bases, V lost 7 bases, and 6 bases had no gene match. The CDR3 totals 13 residues. Germline CDR1 is MNHEY and CDR2 is SVGAGI. The CDR3 DNA reads TGTGCCAGCAACAGACAGGGGGCAGGTGGCTACACCTTC. Its translation: CASNRQGAGGYTF.

This clone was detected only a few times. The rearrangement joins TRBV9 to TRBJ1-4; TRBD1 is a possible D gene (6 bases). Between the trimmed V and J ends, which lost 0 bases and 8 bases, there was a span of 11 bases. This CDR3 is 14 amino acids long. Germline CDR1 reads SGDLS; CDR2 reads YYNGEE. DNA for the CDR3: TGTGCCAGCAGCGTAGGAGGGGGTCCCGAAAAACTGTTTTTT. This sequence encodes CASSVGGGPEKLFF.

This chain links TRBV4-1 with TRBJ1-4; 7 nucleotides match TRBD1. There are 13 residues in the CDR3. V lost 8 bases to trimming and J lost 3 bases; unmatched junction nucleotides: 3. CDR1 is MGHRA, CDR2 YSYEKL, per germline. The CDR3 DNA is TGCGCCAGCGGACAGGATCCTAATGAAAAACTGTTTTTT. Amino acid sequence: CASGQDPNEKLFF.

This rearrangement joins TRBV18 to TRBJ1-5, with D possibly being TRBD1 (6 bases). The CDR3 is 17 residues long. CDR1 and CDR2 from the germline V gene are KGHSH and LQKENI. Trimming pared 2 bases from V and 2 bases from J, leaving 16 bases between. The chain's CDR3 is CASSPGQGSEGNQPQHF. CDR3 DNA: TGTGCCAGCTCACCAGGGCAGGGGAGCGAAGGCAATCAGCCCCAGCATTTT. The whole variable domain, filled in from reference TRBV18 and TRBJ1-5, reads NAGVMQNPRHLVRRRGQEARLRCSPMKGHSHVYWYRQLPEEGLKFMVYLQKENIIDESGMPKERFSAEFPKEGPSILRIQQVVRGDSAAYFCASSPGQGSEGNQPQHFGDGTRLSIL.

This clone came up a few times. This rearrangement joins TRBV7-9 to TRBJ2-6, with D uncertain. V was pared by 5 bases and J by 1 base, with 9 bases between. This CDR3 region has 15 residues. Germline V gene lookup returns CDR1 SEHNR and CDR2 FQNEAQ (reference sequence). The CDR3 coding sequence is TGTGCCAGCAGCACCTCTAGATCTGGGGCCAACGTCCTGACTTTC. Residues: CASSTSRSGANVLTF.

The chain has TRBV7-9 and TRBJ2-7; the D gene is possibly TRBD1 (6 bases). Germline V gives CDR1 SEHNR, CDR2 FQNEAQ (reference sequence). Deletions cut 6 bases from V and 2 bases from J, with 17 bases between. The CDR3 sequence is 15 residues long. The CDR3 DNA is TGTGCCAGCAGACCGAGGTGGGGGCACCCCTACGAGCAGTACTTC. Residues: CASRPRWGHPYEQYF.

The chain recombines TRBV9 with TRBJ2-7; 9 bases align to TRBD2. This CDR3 is built from 15 residues. V gave up 0 bases and J gave up 4 bases; unmatched junction bases: 5. Germline V gene sequence: CDR1 SGDLS, CDR2 YYNGEE. The CDR3 here is CASSVEAAGGYEQYF. Here the CDR3 DNA reads TGTGCCAGCAGCGTAGAGGCAGCGGGGGGATACGAGCAGTACTTC.

This chain joins TRBV16 and TRBJ1-2; weak D call: TRBD1 (6 bases). CDR3 length equals 16 residues. V lost 1 base and J lost 1, with 13 bases in between. Germline lookup yields CDR1 KGHSY and CDR2 FQNENV. The CDR3 is CASSQFPTGRNYGYTF. The DNA for the CDR3 is TGTGCCAGCAGCCAATTTCCGACAGGCCGTAACTATGGCTACACCTTC.

This clone came up a few times. The CDR3 region is CASSGRGSSPYEQYF. The CDR3 DNA sequence: TGTGCCAGCAGCGGCAGGGGGTCGTCCCCCTACGAGCAGTACTTC. The chain combines TRBV9 with TRBJ2-7; the match to TRBD1 covers 7 bases. Germline V CDR1 and CDR2: SGDLS, YYNGEE. V trimming: 3 bases; J trimming: 2 bases; junction bases outside the gene matches: 8. This CDR3 comprises 15 residues.

The chain combines TRBV10-3 with TRBJ2-7; D ambiguous. The CDR3 has 13 amino acids. Germline V gives CDR1 ENHRY, CDR2 SYGVKD. Deletions cut 1 base from V and 3 bases from J, with 7 bases between. CDR3 bases: TGTGCCATCAGTGAGTTCAGGAACTACGAGCAGTACTTC. It codes for CAISEFRNYEQYF.

This clone was seen a handful of times. The genes are TRBV7-2 and TRBJ2-7; TRBD2 aligns across 14 bases. In germline, CDR1 is SGHTA, CDR2 FQGNSA. CDR3 length: 15 residues. J was trimmed by 6 bases and V by 5 bases; bases with no gene match: 6. The DNA of the CDR3 is TGTGCCAGCAGCACGACTAGCGGGAGGGCCCTCGAGCAGTACTTC. The encoded protein is CASSTTSGRALEQYF.

The CDR3 region is CASSQLGPRDTEAFF. Here the CDR3 DNA reads TGTGCCAGCAGCCAATTGGGACCCAGGGACACTGAAGCTTTCTTT. The chain recombines TRBV4-2 with TRBJ1-1, with D perhaps TRBD1 (5 bases). Trimming removed 2 bases at V and 3 bases at J, with 13 bases between. The germline V gene has CDR1 LGHNA and CDR2 YNFKEQ. This CDR3 is 15 amino acids long.

The chain carries TRBV11-2 and TRBJ2-1, with TRBD1 identical over 7 bases. Trimming at V came to 5 bases and at J to 4 bases, leaving 20 bases not matched to a gene. In germline, CDR1 is SGHAT, CDR2 FQNNGV. The CDR3 spans 19 residues. The CDR3 region has the DNA TGTGCCAGCAGCGGCAAGTATCGACAGGGAGTCCGGGTTTACAATGAGCAGTTCTTC. Amino acids: CASSGKYRQGVRVYNEQFF.

In its sample, this clone was seen once. The chain carries TRBV4-1 and TRBJ1-2; 10 bases line up with TRBD1. This CDR3 has 17 amino acids. V dropped 4 bases and J dropped 3; count of bases not matched to a gene: 11. The germline CDR1 and CDR2 sequences are MGHRA and YSYEKL. The CDR3 sequence is CASSLLGQGLRDYGYTF. For the CDR3, the DNA is TGCGCCAGCAGCCTCTTGGGACAGGGGCTTCGGGACTATGGCTACACCTTC.